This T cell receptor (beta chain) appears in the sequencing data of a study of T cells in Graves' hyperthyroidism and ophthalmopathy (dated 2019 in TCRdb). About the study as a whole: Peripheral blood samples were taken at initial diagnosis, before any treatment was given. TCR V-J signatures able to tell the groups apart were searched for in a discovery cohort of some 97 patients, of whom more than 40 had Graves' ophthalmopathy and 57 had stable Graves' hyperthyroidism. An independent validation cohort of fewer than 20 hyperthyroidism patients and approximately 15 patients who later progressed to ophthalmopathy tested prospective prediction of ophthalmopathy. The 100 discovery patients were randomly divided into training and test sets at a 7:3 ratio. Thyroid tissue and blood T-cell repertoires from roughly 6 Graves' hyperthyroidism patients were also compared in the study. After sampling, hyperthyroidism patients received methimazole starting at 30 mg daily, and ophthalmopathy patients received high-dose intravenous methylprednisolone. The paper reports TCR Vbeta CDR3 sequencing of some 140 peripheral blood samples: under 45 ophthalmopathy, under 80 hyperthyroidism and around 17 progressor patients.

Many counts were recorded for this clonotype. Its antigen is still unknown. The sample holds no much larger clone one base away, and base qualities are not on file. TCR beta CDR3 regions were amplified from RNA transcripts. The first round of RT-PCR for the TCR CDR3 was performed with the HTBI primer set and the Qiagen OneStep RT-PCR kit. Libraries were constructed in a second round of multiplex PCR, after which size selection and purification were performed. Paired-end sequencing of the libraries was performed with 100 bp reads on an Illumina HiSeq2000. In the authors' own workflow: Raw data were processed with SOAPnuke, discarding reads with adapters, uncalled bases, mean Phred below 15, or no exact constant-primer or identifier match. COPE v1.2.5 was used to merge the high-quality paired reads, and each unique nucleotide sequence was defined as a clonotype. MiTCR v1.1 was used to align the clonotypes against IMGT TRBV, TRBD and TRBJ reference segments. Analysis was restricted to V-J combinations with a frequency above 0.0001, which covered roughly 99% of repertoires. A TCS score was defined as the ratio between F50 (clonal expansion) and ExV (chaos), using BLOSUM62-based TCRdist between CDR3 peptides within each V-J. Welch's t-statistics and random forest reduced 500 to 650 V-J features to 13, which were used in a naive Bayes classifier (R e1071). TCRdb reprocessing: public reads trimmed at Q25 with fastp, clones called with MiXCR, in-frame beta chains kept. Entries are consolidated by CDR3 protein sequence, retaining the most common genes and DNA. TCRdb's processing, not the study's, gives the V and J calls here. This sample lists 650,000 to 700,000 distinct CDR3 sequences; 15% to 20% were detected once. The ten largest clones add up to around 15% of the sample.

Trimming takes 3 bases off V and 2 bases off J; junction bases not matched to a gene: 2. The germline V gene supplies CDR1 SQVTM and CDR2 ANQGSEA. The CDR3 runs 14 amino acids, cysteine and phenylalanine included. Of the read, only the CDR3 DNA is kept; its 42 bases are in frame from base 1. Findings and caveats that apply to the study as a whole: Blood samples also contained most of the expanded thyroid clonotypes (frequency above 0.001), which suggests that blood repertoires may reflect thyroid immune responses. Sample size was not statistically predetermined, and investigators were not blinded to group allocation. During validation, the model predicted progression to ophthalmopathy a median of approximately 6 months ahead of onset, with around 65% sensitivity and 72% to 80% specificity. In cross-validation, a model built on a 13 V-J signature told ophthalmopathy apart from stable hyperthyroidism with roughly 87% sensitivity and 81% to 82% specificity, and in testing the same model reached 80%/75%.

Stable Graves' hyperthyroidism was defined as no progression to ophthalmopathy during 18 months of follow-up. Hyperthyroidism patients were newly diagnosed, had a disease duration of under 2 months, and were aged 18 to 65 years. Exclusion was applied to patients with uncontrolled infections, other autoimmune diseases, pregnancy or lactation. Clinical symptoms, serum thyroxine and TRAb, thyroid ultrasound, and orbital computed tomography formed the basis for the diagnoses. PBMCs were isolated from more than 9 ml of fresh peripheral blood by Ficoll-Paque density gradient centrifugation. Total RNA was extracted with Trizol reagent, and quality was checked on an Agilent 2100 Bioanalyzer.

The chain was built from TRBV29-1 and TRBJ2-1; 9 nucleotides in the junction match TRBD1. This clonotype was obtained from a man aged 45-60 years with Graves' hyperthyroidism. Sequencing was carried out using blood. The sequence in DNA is TGCAGCGTTGAGCGGACAGGGGCCTACAATGAGCAGTTCTTC. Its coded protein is CSVERTGAYNEQFF.